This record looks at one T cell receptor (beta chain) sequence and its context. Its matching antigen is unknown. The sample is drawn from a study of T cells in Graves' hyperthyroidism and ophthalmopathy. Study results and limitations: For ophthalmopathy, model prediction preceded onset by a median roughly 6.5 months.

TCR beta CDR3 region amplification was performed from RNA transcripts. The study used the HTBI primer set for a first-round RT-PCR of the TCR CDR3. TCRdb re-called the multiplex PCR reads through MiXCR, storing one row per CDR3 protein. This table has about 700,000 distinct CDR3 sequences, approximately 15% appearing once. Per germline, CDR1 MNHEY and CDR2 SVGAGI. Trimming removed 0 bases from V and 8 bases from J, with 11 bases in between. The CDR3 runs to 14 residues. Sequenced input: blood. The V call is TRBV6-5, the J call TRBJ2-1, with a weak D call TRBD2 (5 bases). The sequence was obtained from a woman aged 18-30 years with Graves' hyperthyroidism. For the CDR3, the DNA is TGTGCCAGCAGTTACTCACCGGGGAGCGATGAGCAGTTCTTC. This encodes CASSYSPGSDEQFF.